The 4 T cell receptor beta chains below all came from one sample that was sequenced in a study of T cells in Graves' hyperthyroidism and ophthalmopathy. Amplification targeted TCR beta CDR3 regions from RNA transcripts. HTBI primers were used for first-round RT-PCR of the TCR CDR3. TCRdb used MiXCR to reprocess the multiplex PCR reads, holding one entry per CDR3 protein. Of around 520,000 distinct CDR3 sequences listed, 14% are singletons. Specimen: blood. These receptors all stem from a woman aged 18-35 years with Graves' hyperthyroidism.

With respect to this clonotype: Its ends do not fully match the called genes, so a read error is possible. The chain uses TRBV18 and TRBJ2-6; perhaps TRBD1 as D (5 bases). The CDR3 is 16 residues long. Per germline, CDR1 KGHSH and CDR2 LQKENI. CDR3 nucleotides: TGTGCCAGCTCACCCCGTCAGGATTCTGGGGCCAACATCCTGACTTTC. As protein: CASSPRQDSGANILTF.

This clonotype was recorded at least ten times. V gene TRBV6-1 combines with J gene TRBJ1-5, with 10 bases identical to TRBD1. The V and J ends lost 3 bases and 1 base, in that order; junction bases with no gene match: 3. The length of the CDR3 is 16 residues. The germline V gene has CDR1 MNHNS and CDR2 SASEGT. In nucleotides, the CDR3 is TGTGCCAGCAGTGATGTGGACAGGGGGAGCAATCAGCCCCAGCATTTT. Translating it yields CASSDVDRGSNQPQHF.

The genes are TRBV27 and TRBJ1-3; a weak D match, TRBD1 (6 bases). Trimming removed 5 bases from V and 5 bases from J, with 19 bases in between. CDR3 size: 16 residues. CDR1 MNHEY and CDR2 SMNVEV come from the germline V gene (reference sequence). As DNA, the CDR3 is TGTGCCAGCAGTCCCAACATGGGGGGCGTGAGAAACACCATATATTTT. Protein product: CASSPNMGGVRNTIYF.

This clonotype came up many times. The chain couples TRBV5-1 to TRBJ2-2; TRBD1 matches 7 bases. This CDR3 region has 15 residues. Per the germline V gene, CDR1 is SGHRS and CDR2 is YFSETQ. J gave up 6 bases and V 4 bases, and 9 bases lay outside the gene matches. The chain's CDR3 is CASSGIQGQAGELFF. Written as DNA, the CDR3 is TGCGCCAGCAGCGGGATACAGGGGCAAGCCGGGGAGCTGTTTTTT. Supplemented by reference TRBV5-1 and TRBJ2-2, the full variable domain reads KAGVTQTPRYLIKTRGQQVTLSCSPISGHRSVSWYQQTPGQGLQFLFEYFSETQRNKGNFPGRFSGRQFSNSRSEMNVSTLELGDSALYLCASSGIQGQAGELFFGEGSRLTVL.